This T cell receptor beta chain was recorded in a study of response to subunit inactivated influenza vaccine. The study's findings and limits: Authors suggested that a seasonal influenza vaccination recruits few new T cells each time.

As to this clonotype: Its antigen is still unknown.

Per germline, CDR1 SGHRS and CDR2 YFSETQ. V was pared by 4 bases and J by 5 bases, with 7 bases of the junction left unmatched. This CDR3 comprises 14 residues. TCRdb recomputed calls from the RT-PCR reads with MiXCR, one row per CDR3 protein. The data hold hundreds of thousands of distinct CDR3 sequences, with about a fifth observed a single time. The sequence came from a man between 50 and 59 years old who received an inactivated influenza vaccine. The J gene is TRBJ2-7, the V gene TRBV5-1; 9 bases match TRBD1. Sample: PBMCs from blood, taken around 5 days after vaccination. The CDR3 protein is CASSGGTGSHEQYF. The CDR3 nucleotides are TGCGCCAGCAGCGGGGGGACAGGGAGCCACGAGCAGTACTTC.